The entry below describes one TCR beta chain. V gave up 2 bases and J gave up 7 bases; unmatched junction bases: 9. Germline-derived CDR1 and CDR2 are WSHSY and SAAADI. CDR3 length: 15 amino acids. The data stem from a study of T cell changes during pregnancy in multiple sclerosis. Produced via immunoSEQ multiplex PCR; TCRdb's table is partial and in-frame only. The repertoire holds tens of thousands of clones, with 90% as singletons. Material: CD4+ T cells from peripheral blood mononuclear cells, obtained in the third trimester of pregnancy. The chain links TRBV10-2 to TRBJ1-1; 8 bases fit TRBD1. The origin of this receptor is a female donor in good health, enrolled as a control in a pregnancy study. The CDR3 coding sequence is TGCGCCAGCAGTGAGCGGAAAGGACAGGGTGTTGAAGCTTTCTTT. Translation: CASSERKGQGVEAFF.